This T cell receptor beta chain was found in a study of human T cells and chemical hapten exposure. CDR3 length equals 20 residues. Germline CDR1 SGHRS, CDR2 YFSETQ. The V and J ends lost 0 bases and 6 bases respectively, with 31 bases between them. TCRdb redid the calling of the RACE reads with MiXCR, one entry per CDR3 protein. The repertoire holds some 340,000 distinct CDR3 sequences, with under 9% as singletons. This clonotype appeared many times. Time point in this sample: patch test 1, 2 weeks after DPC sensitization. Treatment indicated: therapeutic diphenylcyclopropenone sensitization with weekly scalp DPC.

The chain combines TRBV5-1 with TRBJ2-7; maybe TRBD2 (7 bases). The sequence was obtained from a woman younger than 30 with alopecia areata. Some clones in this sample may be carry-over from other donors' samples. Sequencing used whole blood, obtained in connection with sensitization to the hapten diphenylcyclopropenone (DPC). CDR3 bases: TGCGCCAGCAGCTTGGTAGCACGCCGGGACATTAACATAAGGGAGGGCGAGCAGTACTTC. Translating it yields CASSLVARRDINIREGEQYF.